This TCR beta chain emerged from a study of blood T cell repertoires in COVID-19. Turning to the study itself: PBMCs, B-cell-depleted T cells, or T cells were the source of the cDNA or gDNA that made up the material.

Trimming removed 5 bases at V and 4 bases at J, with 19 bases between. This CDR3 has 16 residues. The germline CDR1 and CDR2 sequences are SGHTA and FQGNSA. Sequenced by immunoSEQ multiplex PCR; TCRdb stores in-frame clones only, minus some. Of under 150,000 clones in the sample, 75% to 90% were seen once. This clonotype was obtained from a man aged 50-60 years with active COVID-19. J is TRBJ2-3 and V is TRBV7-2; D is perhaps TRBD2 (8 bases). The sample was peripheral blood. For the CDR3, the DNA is TGTGCCAGCAGCCAGGGGGGGACTAGGAGGGCAGATACGCAGTATTTT. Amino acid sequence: CASSQGGTRRADTQYF. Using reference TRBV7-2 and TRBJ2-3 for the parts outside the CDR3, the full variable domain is GAGVSQSPSNKVTEKGKDVELRCDPISGHTALYWYRQSLGQGLEFLIYFQGNSAPDKSGLPSDRFSAERTGGSVSTLTIQRTQQEDSAVYLCASSQGGTRRADTQYFGPGTRLTVL.